This T cell receptor (beta chain) was sequenced during a study of T cells in Graves' hyperthyroidism and ophthalmopathy (dated by TCRdb to the late 2010s). Study-level background: Peripheral blood samples were taken at initial diagnosis, before any treatment was given. Thyroid tissue and blood T-cell repertoires from several Graves' hyperthyroidism patients were also compared in the study. To identify distinguishing TCR V-J signatures, a discovery cohort of 90 to 100 patients was used, comprising approximately 40 with Graves' ophthalmopathy and around 60 with stable Graves' hyperthyroidism. An independent validation cohort of around 19 hyperthyroidism patients and about 15 patients who later progressed to ophthalmopathy tested prospective prediction of ophthalmopathy. The paper describes TCR Vbeta CDR3 sequencing of 130 to 150 peripheral blood samples, made up of under 50 ophthalmopathy patients, some 76 hyperthyroidism patients and around 17 progressor patients. The approximately 100 discovery patients were divided at random into training and test sets in a 7:3 ratio. After sampling, hyperthyroidism patients received methimazole starting at 30 mg daily, and ophthalmopathy patients received high-dose intravenous methylprednisolone. The paper's findings and limits, for the study overall: Most expanded thyroid clonotypes (frequency above 0.001) were also found in blood, which suggests that blood repertoires may mirror thyroid immune responses. During validation, the model predicted progression to ophthalmopathy a median of about 6.3 months ahead of onset, with roughly 65% sensitivity and around 72% specificity. No statistical method was used to fix the sample size in advance, and group allocation was not hidden from the investigators. Ophthalmopathy was separated from stable hyperthyroidism by a 13 V-J signature model, with about 86% sensitivity and about 84% specificity obtained in cross-validation and 80%/75% obtained in testing.

The CDR3 spans 14 residues, from the cysteine through the phenylalanine. Just CDR3 DNA is preserved here, 42 bases in frame from base 1. Looking up the germline V gene yields CDR1 SGHRS and CDR2 YFSETQ. Ends trimmed: V by 3 bases, J by 5 bases; bases unmatched to a gene: 7. As to this clonotype: The target of this receptor is not known. Nothing much larger sits one base from this clone, and base qualities are not available.

The TCR beta CDR3 regions were amplified from RNA transcripts. A first-round RT-PCR of the TCR CDR3 used the HTBI primer set with the Qiagen OneStep RT-PCR kit. Libraries were constructed in a second round of multiplex PCR, after which size selection and purification were performed. The libraries were sequenced on an Illumina HiSeq2000 using paired-end 100 bp reads. The source study handled its data this way. SOAPnuke was used to process the raw data, removing reads that contained adapters or uncalled bases, had a mean Phred below 15, or lacked an exact match to the constant primer or identifier. High-quality paired reads were merged using COPE v1.2.5, and each unique nucleotide sequence was defined as a clonotype. Clonotypes were aligned to IMGT TRBV, TRBD and TRBJ reference segments using MiTCR v1.1. Only V-J combinations with frequency above 0.0001, covering about 99% of repertoires, were analysed. The TCS score was defined as F50 (clonal expansion) divided by E x V (chaos), with BLOSUM62-based TCRdist calculated between CDR3 peptides within each V-J. Welch's t-statistics and random forest reduced around 520 V-J features to around 14, which were used in a naive Bayes classifier (R e1071). The public sequencing data were trimmed at Q25 with fastp and processed into clonotypes with MiXCR by TCRdb, which kept only in-frame beta chains. Every CDR3 protein is listed once, alongside the most common genes and DNA of its rows. The authors' filters were not applied to this entry. The sample table lists about 530,000 distinct CDR3 sequences, over 15% of them with a count of one. The ten most abundant clones make up approximately 15% of the sample.

Moderately to severely active disease, a Clinical Activity Score of at least 3, a NOSPECS grade of at least 4, and a duration under 3 months were present in ophthalmopathy patients. Any patient with an uncontrolled infection, another autoimmune disease, pregnancy or lactation was excluded. Diagnoses were established on the basis of clinical symptoms, serum thyroxine and TRAb, thyroid ultrasound, and orbital computed tomography. PBMCs were isolated from roughly 10 ml of fresh peripheral blood by Ficoll-Paque density gradient centrifugation. Trizol reagent was used to extract total RNA, and RNA quality was then checked on an Agilent 2100 Bioanalyzer.

The clonotype was recovered from a young woman with Graves' ophthalmopathy. The sequenced material came from blood. The chain uses TRBV5-1 and TRBJ2-5; 7 nucleotides in the junction match TRBD1. CDR3 loop: CASSSWGQRETQYF. The bases read TGCGCCAGCAGCTCTTGGGGACAGAGGGAGACCCAGTACTTC. Full variable domain (CDR3 extended with the reference TRBV5-1 and TRBJ2-5 proteins): KAGVTQTPRYLIKTRGQQVTLSCSPISGHRSVSWYQQTPGQGLQFLFEYFSETQRNKGNFPGRFSGRQFSNSRSEMNVSTLELGDSALYLCASSSWGQRETQYFGPGTRLLVL.